The 15 T cell receptor beta chains reported below all come from one sample, sequenced in a study of T-cell reconstitution after alpha-beta-depleted transplantation in children. A TCRbeta library incorporating unique molecular identifiers was prepared. TCRdb passed the PCR reads through MiXCR, listing each CDR3 protein once. The table records about 360,000 distinct CDR3 sequences, about an eighth of them present only once. The source material was PBMCs, sampled from the stem cell graft. The source of these receptors is a human donor who donated a stem cell graft to a child with Fanconi anemia.

The sample holds many counts of this clonotype. The chain uses TRBV6-5 and TRBJ2-2, with 10 bases matching TRBD2. Germline lookup yields CDR1 MNHEY and CDR2 SVGAGI. The CDR3 spans 15 residues. Trimming removed 6 bases from V and 3 bases from J; junction bases left unmatched: 4. CDR3 residues: CASSPGLADTGELFF. The CDR3 DNA reads as TGTGCCAGCAGCCCAGGACTAGCGGACACCGGGGAGCTGTTTTTT.

The chain employs TRBV7-9 and TRBJ2-1, with a possible D match to TRBD1 (6 bases). Germline-derived CDR1 and CDR2 are SEHNR and FQNEAQ (reference sequence). This CDR3 region has 16 residues. Trimming removed 2 bases from V and 0 bases from J, with 11 bases in between. CDR3 loop: CASSLKDSSSYNEQFF. The CDR3 coding sequence is TGTGCCAGCAGCTTAAAGGACAGCAGCTCCTACAATGAGCAGTTCTTC.

This clonotype was recorded a few times. The rearrangement uses TRBV23-1 and TRBJ1-1, with 7 bases lining up with TRBD1. TRBV23-1 is labeled an ORF, and its function is uncertain. V was clipped by 2 bases and J by 0 bases; unmatched bases: 6. This CDR3 region has 16 residues. The DNA for the CDR3 is TGCGCCAGCAGTCAACGACAGGGAAGGATGAACACTGAAGCTTTCTTT. Protein product: CASSQRQGRMNTEAFF.

This clonotype was picked up many times. J is TRBJ1-1 and V is TRBV12-3 or TRBV12-4; 7 bases map to TRBD1. With V trimmed by 3 bases and J by 1 base, 2 bases remained unmatched. This CDR3 comprises 14 residues. Here the CDR3 DNA reads TGTGCCAGCAGTTTTACAGGGGCGAACACTGAAGCTTTCTTT. It encodes CASSFTGANTEAFF.

In its sample, this clonotype was seen many times. This sequence joins TRBV4-3 and TRBJ2-3; TRBD2 aligns across 14 bases. V shed 0 bases, J shed 7 bases, and the junction held 6 bases outside the gene matches. Germline CDR1 is LGHNA and CDR2 is YSLEER. CDR3 length: 17 residues. CDR3 sequence: CASSQETSGGARYTQYF. Here the CDR3 DNA reads TGCGCCAGCAGCCAAGAGACTAGCGGGGGGGCCAGATATACGCAGTATTTT.

The sample holds many counts of this clonotype. This sequence joins TRBV6-2 or TRBV6-3 and TRBJ1-1; 7 bases align to TRBD1. This CDR3 spans 15 amino acids. V was pared by 0 bases and J by 3 bases, with 4 bases of the junction left unmatched. The germline CDR1 and CDR2 sequences are MNHEY and SVGEGT. CDR3 protein: CASSYSWQGDTEAFF. The CDR3, as DNA: TGTGCCAGCAGTTACTCTTGGCAGGGGGACACTGAAGCTTTCTTT.

CDR3 DNA: TGCAGCGTTGTCAGGGGGTTAATAGAGACCCAGTACTTC. The encoded protein is CSVVRGLIETQYF. This chain connects TRBV29-1 to TRBJ2-5; TRBD1 aligns across 7 bases. CDR1 is SQVTM, CDR2 ANQGSEA, per germline. J lost 4 bases, V lost 4 bases, and 6 bases had no gene match. This CDR3 has 13 amino acids.

This clonotype was counted at least ten times. The rearrangement links TRBV7-2 to TRBJ1-1, with 9 bases identical to TRBD1. The CDR3 spans 15 residues. CDR1 is SGHTA, CDR2 FQGNSA, per germline. After removal of 3 bases from V and 4 bases from J, the junction contained 6 bases not matched to a gene. CDR3 sequence (DNA): TGTGCCAGCAGCTTTTTTACAGGGGGCGGCACTGAAGCTTTCTTT. The encoded protein is CASSFFTGGGTEAFF. Variable domain in full (rest from reference TRBV7-2 and TRBJ1-1): GAGVSQSPSNKVTEKGKDVELRCDPISGHTALYWYRQSLGQGLEFLIYFQGNSAPDKSGLPSDRFSAERTGGSVSTLTIQRTQQEDSAVYLCASSFFTGGGTEAFFGQGTRLTVV.

This chain links TRBV5-1 with TRBJ1-2, with D hard to call. The V and J ends lost 0 bases and 1 base respectively, with 7 bases between them. The V gene's germline CDR1 is SGHRS and CDR2 YFSETQ. The CDR3 runs 14 residues. In DNA, the CDR3 is TGCGCCAGCAGCTTGGACAGTAGTAACTATGGCTACACCTTC. As protein: CASSLDSSNYGYTF.

This clonotype turned up a few times. V gene TRBV12-3 or TRBV12-4 combines with J gene TRBJ1-2, with a weak D call TRBD1 (6 bases). V was trimmed by 3 bases and J by 3 bases, leaving 11 bases between them. The CDR3 contains 14 residues. In DNA, the CDR3 is TGTGCCAGCAGTTTTGGGGGGGCGGACTATGGCTACACCTTC. It is translated as CASSFGGADYGYTF.

The V call is TRBV6-2 or TRBV6-3, the J call TRBJ2-1, with D perhaps matching TRBD1 or TRBD2 (5 bases each). Germline V gives CDR1 MNHEY, CDR2 SVGEGT. The V and J ends lost 0 bases and 10 bases respectively, with 13 bases between them. The CDR3 has 14 amino acids. CDR3 sequence reads: CASSYSGAIAEQFF. The CDR3 DNA sequence: TGTGCCAGCAGTTACTCTGGGGCCATAGCGGAGCAGTTCTTC.

This clonotype appeared many times. The chain uses TRBV11-1 and TRBJ2-7, with D possibly matching TRBD1 (5 bases). The germline V gene has CDR1 SGHAT and CDR2 FQDESV (reference sequence). This CDR3 is 14 amino acids long. V lost 7 bases and J lost 2, with 15 bases in between. CDR3 nucleotides: TGTGCCAGCAAAGAGCAGGGTGGGGCCTACGAGCAGTACTTC. Protein: CASKEQGGAYEQYF.

Concerning this clonotype itself: A much larger clone differs from this one at a single base, so this may be a read error. The chain joins TRBV19 to TRBJ1-1; D call uncertain. CDR3 size: 13 residues. From germline, CDR1 is LNHDA and CDR2 SQIVND (reference sequence). CDR3 region: CASSIDINTEPFF. The DNA for the CDR3 is TGTGCCAGTAGTATAGACATAAACACTGAACCTTTCTTT.

On this clonotype: This may be a read error, as it is one base from a much larger clone. Because it lacks the conserved phenylalanine or tryptophan at the end, this CDR3 is likely a read error. This sequence joins TRBV5-5 and TRBJ2-1; 12 positions match TRBD2. There are 15 residues in the CDR3. Germline loops: CDR1 SGHKS, CDR2 YYEKEE (reference sequence). J gave up 4 bases and V 4 bases, and 3 bases lay outside the gene matches. As DNA, the CDR3 is TGTGCCAGCAGCCCTAGCGGGGGGGATTACAATGAGCAGTTCTCC. Its protein product is CASSPSGGDYNEQFS.

This clonotype was counted only a few times. This chain joins TRBV12-3 or TRBV12-4 and TRBJ2-4; D may be TRBD1 (6 bases). This CDR3 has 15 amino acids. V shed 6 bases and J shed 9 bases, with 21 bases lying between them. CDR3 loop: CASSPGQGSLGIQYF. The CDR3, as DNA: TGTGCCAGCAGCCCCGGTCAGGGGTCCCTAGGCATTCAGTACTTC.